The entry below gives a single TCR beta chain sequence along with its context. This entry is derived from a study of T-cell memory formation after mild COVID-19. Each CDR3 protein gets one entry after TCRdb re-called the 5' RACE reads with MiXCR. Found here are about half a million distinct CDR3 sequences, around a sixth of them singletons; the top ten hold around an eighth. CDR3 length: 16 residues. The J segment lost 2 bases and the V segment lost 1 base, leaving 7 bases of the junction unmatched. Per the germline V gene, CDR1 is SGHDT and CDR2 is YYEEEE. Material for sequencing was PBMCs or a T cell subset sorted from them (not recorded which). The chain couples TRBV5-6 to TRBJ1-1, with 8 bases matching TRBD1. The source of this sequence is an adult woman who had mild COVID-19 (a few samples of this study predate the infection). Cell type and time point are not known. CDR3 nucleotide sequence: TGTGCCAGCAGCTTGACGGGGACAGGCGGAAACACTGAAGCTTTCTTT. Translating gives CASSLTGTGGNTEAFF. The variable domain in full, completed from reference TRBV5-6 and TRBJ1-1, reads DAGVTQSPTHLIKTRGQQVTLRCSPKSGHDTVSWYQQALGQGPQFIFQYYEEEERQRGNFPDRFSGHQFPNYSSELNVNALLLGDSALYLCASSLTGTGGNTEAFFGQGTRLTVV.